This T cell receptor beta chain was captured in a study of cytomegalovirus exposure and HLA in healthy donors. Study-wide findings and caveats: In a later analysis, across HLA loci, associated TCR counts were highest for DRB1, lowest for HLA-C. Most subjects' HLA-A and HLA-B alleles were reportedly predicted from TCR beta sequences. TRBV6-2, TRBV6-3 and other indistinguishable V segments were excluded. In an earlier analysis, about 87% or about 30%: the productive usage of most TCR beta V segments.

The PCR was carried out with 60 Vbeta primers and 13 Jbeta primers. Produced via immunoSEQ multiplex PCR; TCRdb's table is partial and in-frame only. The data show about 150,000 clones, around 80% seen once. To note about this clone: What it binds is unknown.

CDR1 and CDR2 from the germline V gene are SEHNR and FQNEAQ (reference sequence). The CDR3 runs 17 residues. Trimming cost V 5 bases and J 3 bases; bases outside gene matches: 10. The receptor was isolated from a woman between 40 and 55 years old in good health and CMV-seronegative. This chain uses TRBV7-9 with TRBJ2-7; TRBD2 matches 13 bases. Sequencing was performed on PBMCs. CDR3 in amino acids: CASSRPSGLAGVYEQYF. The CDR3 DNA reads TGTGCCAGCAGCCGACCCTCCGGACTAGCGGGGGTCTACGAGCAGTACTTC.